Included here is one T cell receptor (beta chain) sequence, with context. This receptor's antigen is unknown. The record has no base qualities; no much larger clone is one base away. The sample is drawn from a study of persistence of HIV-infected CD4 T cells (dated by TCRdb to 2018 to 2021). Background for the entire study: CMV- and HIV-1 Gag-responding CD4+ T cells were isolated from ART-treated individuals so that antigen-driven clonal expansion of HIV-1-infected cells could be examined. The median time the participants had spent on suppressive ART was around eight years. Peripheral blood samples of up to about 180 mL were collected at multiple time points, except for a couple of participants, who underwent leukapheresis at a single time point. TCRbeta sequencing assessed the clonality of all cells in each sorted population, while proviral sequencing assessed the clonality of infected cells. For the TCR cluster analysis across participants, about 8 participants were included for CMV and over 5 participants for Gag.

V is trimmed back by 2 bases and J by 10 bases, and the junction contains 12 bases that no gene match accounts for. The germline V gene (reference sequence) supplies CDR1 LGHDT and CDR2 YNNKEL. The CDR3 goes from the cysteine to the phenylalanine over 17 residues. Only the CDR3 region is kept as DNA, spanning 51 bases read in frame from base 1. Beyond this particular receptor, the publication reports: Significantly lower TCRbeta richness was observed in CMV- and Gag-responding cells than in anti-CD3/anti-CD28-responding cells, and higher oligoclonality was observed in CMV-responding cells than in CD3/CD28-stimulated and Gag-responding cells. Within the same sorted populations, TCR oligoclonality correlated with proviral oligoclonality. Antigen-responding cells were enriched for expanded CDR3beta sequences that were degenerate, which suggests that CD4+ responses to CMV and Gag underwent convergent selection. Bulk TCR analyses could not be restricted to the rare CMV-responding cells that actually carried HIV-1 proviruses. Only a small number of individuals took part in the study, and only a limited range of antigens was tested.

TCRbeta repertoires were sequenced from genomic DNA with the immunoSEQ hsTCRB assay version 4 in survey mode. Genomic DNA was diluted to approximately 10 ng/uL, and up to 1 ug per sample was used for TCRbeta sequencing. Turning to the authors' computational methods: TCRbeta data analysis was done in ImmunoSeq Analyzer 3.0, and diversity was calculated on productive nucleotide rearrangements. The improved Chao index was used to estimate lower-bound TCR diversity, and the Gini coefficient was used to estimate clonality using the Immunarch R package. Nucleotide rearrangements that differed but encoded the same CDR3beta amino acid sequence were counted as separate clonotypes. TCRbeta sequences significantly enriched in antigen-responding cells relative to anti-CD3/anti-CD28-activated cells were identified by differential abundance analysis. GLIPH2 grouped TCRs by predicted peptide-MHC specificity, both within each participant and across combined participant data sets. TCRdb carries this immuneACCESS record with in-frame sequences only. Its versions omit some clonotypes, under half of them owing to an unresolved V gene in the studies checked, with the rest unexplained. V and J calls and clone size are those listed in that table; D and trimming were worked out from the DNA. The sample records over 60,000 clones, approximately 75% of which are singletons. Clones ranked in the top ten supply over 1.5% of the sample.

Interpreted using the paper, the treatment or condition label stands for: suppressive antiretroviral therapy. A pool of overlapping HIV-1 Gag 15-mer peptides was used at approximately 0.96 ug per peptide per mL for cell stimulation. Memory populations depleted of antigen-responding cells were obtained by sorting nonresponding CD40L-negative CD69-negative CD45RO-high memory CD4+ T cells. Participants were HIV-1-infected adults who started suppressive ART during chronic infection. Plasma HIV-1 RNA had been undetectable (below 50 copies/mL) in participants for at least 4 years. To be included, a participant needed positive CMV serology and a CD4+ T cell count above 400 cells/uL. Before stimulation, PBMCs were isolated using density centrifugation and then depleted of CD8+ T cells. For 15 to 20 hours, CD8-depleted PBMCs were stimulated with anti-CD28/CD49d costimulation, a CD40-blocking antibody, and enfuvirtide, which was added to prevent new infections. Cells were sorted on a Beckman Coulter MoFlo Legacy or XDP sorter, with propidium iodide excluding dead cells. The QIAamp DNA Mini Kit was used for genomic DNA extraction from samples above one million cells, and the Quick-DNA Microprep Kit was used otherwise.

The TCR originated in an adult man with HIV who was CMV-seropositive. This receptor chain uses TRBV3-1 (or the pseudogene TRBV3-2) and TRBJ2-1, and 12 bases in between align with TRBD2. The input for sequencing was CD4+ T cells sorted from PBMCs after roughly 18-hour stimulation, taken from a patient who received antiretroviral therapy. The cell subset or site tag for this specimen amounts to: CD40L-CD69- CD45RO-high memory CD4 T cells not responding to Gag peptides. The DNA is TGTGCCAGCAGCCAAATGTCGCGACTAGCGGGGGACGGGGAGCAGTTCTTC. Its protein is CASSQMSRLAGDGEQFF.